This TCR beta chain was sequenced for a study of Tregs in tolerant kidney transplant recipients. Study-wide findings and caveats: In tolerant patients, donor-specific Tregs outgrew total Tregs, suggesting antigen-driven expansion. Changing PCR primers prevented nucleotide comparison between some patients' samples.

Related graft donors supplied nonmyeloablative bone marrow transplants, and mixed chimerism was transient. Unstimulated regulatory T cells (CD4+CD25+CD127-), CD4+CD25- non-regulatory cells, CD4 and CD8 cells were FACS-sorted from thawed PBMCs. This CDR3 has 13 residues. Germline values: CDR1 MNHNY, CDR2 SVGAGI (reference sequence). V dropped 5 bases and J dropped 5; count of bases not matched to a gene: 3. Here immunoSEQ multiplex PCR was the method, and the copy in TCRdb shows in-frame clones only, minus some. Among approximately 60,000 clones, more than 70% were seen once, and the ten largest hold about 3.8%. This clone turned up a few times. What it binds is not known.

J is TRBJ1-1 and V is TRBV6-6; 9 positions agree with TRBD1. Specimen: CD4+ T cells from blood (PBMCs), collected 6 months after the transplant. The TCR originated in a human patient who received a combined kidney and bone marrow transplant. Some T cells may originate from the graft donor. The CDR3 DNA follows: TGTGCCAGCAGTAGACAGGGGGAGACTGAAGCTTTCTTT. The encoded protein is CASSRQGETEAFF.